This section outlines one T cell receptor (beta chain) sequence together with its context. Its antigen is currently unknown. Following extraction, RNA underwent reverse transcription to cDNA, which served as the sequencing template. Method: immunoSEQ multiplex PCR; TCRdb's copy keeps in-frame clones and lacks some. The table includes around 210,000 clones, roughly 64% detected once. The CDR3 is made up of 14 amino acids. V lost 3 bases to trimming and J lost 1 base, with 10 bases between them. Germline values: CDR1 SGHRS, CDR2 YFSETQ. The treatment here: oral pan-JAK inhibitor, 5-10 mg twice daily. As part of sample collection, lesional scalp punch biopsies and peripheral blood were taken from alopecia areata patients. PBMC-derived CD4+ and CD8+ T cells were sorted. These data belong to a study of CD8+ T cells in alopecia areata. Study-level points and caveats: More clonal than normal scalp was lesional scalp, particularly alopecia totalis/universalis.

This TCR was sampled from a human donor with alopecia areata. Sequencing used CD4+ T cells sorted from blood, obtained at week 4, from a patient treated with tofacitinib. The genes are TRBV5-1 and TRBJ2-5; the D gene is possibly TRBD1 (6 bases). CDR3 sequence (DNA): TGCGCCAGCAGCTCCGGACAGAGCCAAGAGACCCAGTACTTC. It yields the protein CASSSGQSQETQYF.